This T cell receptor beta chain was identified during a study of blood T cells in healthy people across ages. This clonotype was recorded a few times. What it binds is not known. General study points: Whereas aged donors had fewer naive CD4+ cells, long-lived donors had more of them and higher diversity. Unsorted PBMC input precluded a conclusive naive versus antigen-experienced comparison. Researchers report that TCR beta diversity correlated strongly with naive T cell percentage.

Together with a sample-barcoded 5' primer, a J-beta primer mix was included in a second PCR lasting roughly 6 to 12 cycles. TCRdb ran MiXCR on the 5' RACE reads and lists one entry per CDR3 protein. The table lists over a million distinct CDR3 sequences, approximately 38% of them singletons, with approximately 7.9% in the top ten. Per sample, extraction of total RNA gave at least 5.5 micrograms in every case. This CDR3 is 15 amino acids long. Germline V lookup: CDR1 DFQATT, CDR2 SNEGSKA (reference sequence). Unmatched junction bases numbered 10, after V lost 5 bases and J lost 5 bases. Sequencing input: blood. This chain connects TRBV20-1 to TRBJ2-1; TRBD2 agrees at 9 bases. The TCR originated in a woman aged 18-35 years in good health. CDR3 residues: CSAGRLAAPNNEQFF. CDR3 bases: TGCAGTGCTGGCCGACTAGCGGCACCTAACAATGAGCAGTTCTTC.